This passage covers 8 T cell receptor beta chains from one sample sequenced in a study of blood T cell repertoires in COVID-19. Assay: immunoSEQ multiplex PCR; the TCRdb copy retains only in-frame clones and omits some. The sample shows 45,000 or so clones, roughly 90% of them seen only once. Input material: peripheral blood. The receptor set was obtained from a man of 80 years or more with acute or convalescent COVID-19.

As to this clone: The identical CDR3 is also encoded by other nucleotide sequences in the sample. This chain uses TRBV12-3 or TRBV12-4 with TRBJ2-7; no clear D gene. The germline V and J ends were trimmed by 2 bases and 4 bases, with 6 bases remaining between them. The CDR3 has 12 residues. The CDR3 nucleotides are TGTGCCAGCAGTTTAATGCGGTACGAGCAGTACTTC. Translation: CASSLMRYEQYF.

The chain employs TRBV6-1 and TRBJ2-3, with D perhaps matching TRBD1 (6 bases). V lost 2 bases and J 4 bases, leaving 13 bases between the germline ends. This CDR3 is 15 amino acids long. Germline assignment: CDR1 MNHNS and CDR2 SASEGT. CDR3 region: CASSEPGVFPDTQYF. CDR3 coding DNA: TGTGCCAGCAGTGAACCAGGGGTGTTTCCAGATACGCAGTATTTT.

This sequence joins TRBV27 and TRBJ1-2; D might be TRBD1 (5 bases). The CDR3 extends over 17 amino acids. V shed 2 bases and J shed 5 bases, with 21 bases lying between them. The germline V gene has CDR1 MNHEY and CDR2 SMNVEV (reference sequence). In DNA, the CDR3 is TGTGCCAGCAGTTTAAAGTTCGGTGGGGCCCTAAGTTATGGCTACACCTTC. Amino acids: CASSLKFGGALSYGYTF.

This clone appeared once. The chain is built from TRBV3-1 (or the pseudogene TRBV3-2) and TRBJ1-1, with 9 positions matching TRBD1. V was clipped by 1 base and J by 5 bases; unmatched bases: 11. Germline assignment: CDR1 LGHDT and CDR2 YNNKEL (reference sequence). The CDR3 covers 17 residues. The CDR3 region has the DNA TGTGCCAGCAGCCAAGCTTTCGGGGGACAGGGTGGGACTGAAGCTTTCTTT. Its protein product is CASSQAFGGQGGTEAFF.

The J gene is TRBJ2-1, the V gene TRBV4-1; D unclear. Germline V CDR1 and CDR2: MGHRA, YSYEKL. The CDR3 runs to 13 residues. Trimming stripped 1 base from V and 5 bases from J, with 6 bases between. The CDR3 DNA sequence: TGCGCCAGCAGCCAAGTCCGGGACAATGAGCAGTTCTTC. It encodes CASSQVRDNEQFF.

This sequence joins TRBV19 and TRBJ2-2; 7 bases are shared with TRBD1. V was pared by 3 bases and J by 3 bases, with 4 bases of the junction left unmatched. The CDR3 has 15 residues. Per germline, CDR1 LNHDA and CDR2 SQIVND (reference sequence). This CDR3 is CASSIGGTDTGELFF. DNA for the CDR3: TGTGCCAGTAGTATCGGTGGGACAGACACCGGGGAGCTGTTTTTT.

CDR3 nucleotide sequence: TGCGCCAGCAGCGCGTTCGGGACAGCAATACAAGAGACCCAGTACTTC. Protein product: CASSAFGTAIQETQYF. The rearrangement links TRBV5-1 to TRBJ2-5, with 7 bases matching TRBD1. The germline V gene encodes CDR1 SGHRS and CDR2 YFSETQ. This CDR3 is built from 16 residues. The J segment lost 2 bases and the V segment lost 4 bases, leaving 11 bases of the junction unmatched.

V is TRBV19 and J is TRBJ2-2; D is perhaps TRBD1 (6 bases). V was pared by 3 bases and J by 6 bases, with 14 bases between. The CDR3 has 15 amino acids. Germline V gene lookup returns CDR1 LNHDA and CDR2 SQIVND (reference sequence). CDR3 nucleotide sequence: TGTGCCAGTAGTATCTTGCAGGGGAAGGCCGGGGAGCTGTTTTTT. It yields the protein CASSILQGKAGELFF.